A single sample is the source of the 32 T cell receptor beta chains below, sequenced in a study of CD8 T cells in Susac syndrome. After extraction with the RNeasy kit, roughly 0.5 to 1 ug of the RNA was reverse transcribed using random hexamers. MiXCR, run by TCRdb on the immunoSEQ multiplex PCR reads, gives a single entry per CDR3 protein. The table lists under 550,000 distinct CDR3 sequences, around 83% of them singletons. The material sequenced was CD8+ T cells from PBMCs. The receptors were gathered from a human donor with multiple sclerosis.

The chain recombines TRBV5-1 with TRBJ2-1; TRBD1 matches 7 bases. The V and J ends lost 2 bases and 10 bases, in that order; junction bases with no gene match: 9. This CDR3 contains 14 residues. CDR1 and CDR2 from the germline V gene are SGHRS and YFSETQ. CDR3 in amino acids: CASSFLGQVEEQFF. The CDR3 region has the DNA TGCGCCAGCAGCTTTCTCGGACAGGTTGAAGAGCAGTTCTTC.

This CDR3 reads CASASPSQETQYF. As DNA, the CDR3 is TGTGCCAGCGCCTCTCCCTCGCAAGAGACCCAGTACTTC. The chain is built from TRBV25-1 and TRBJ2-5; D is unclear. V lost 8 bases to trimming and J lost 2 bases, with 12 bases between them. Germline loops: CDR1 MGHDK, CDR2 SYGVNS. The CDR3 has 13 amino acids. The full variable domain, in which reference TRBV25-1 and TRBJ2-5 provide the parts outside the CDR3, is EADIYQTPRYLVIGTGKKITLECSQTMGHDKMYWYQQDPGMELHLIHYSYGVNSTEKGDLSSESTVSRIRTEHFPLTLESARPSHTSQYLCASASPSQETQYFGPGTRLLVL.

The genes are TRBV3-1 and TRBJ2-7; D is unclear. The V end lost 3 bases, the J end lost 7 bases, and 16 bases lay between the germline ends. Germline V gene lookup returns CDR1 LGHDT and CDR2 YNNKEL (reference sequence). The CDR3 is 14 amino acids. In nucleotides, the CDR3 is TGTGCCAGCAGCCACGGCAGGCCCAGAATAGAGCAGTACTTC. It translates to CASSHGRPRIEQYF.

The chain is built from TRBV5-1 and TRBJ2-7, with 10 bases matching TRBD2. CDR3 length: 16 residues. V lost 3 bases and J lost 3; bases outside the gene matches: 9. From germline, CDR1 is SGHRS and CDR2 YFSETQ. Here the CDR3 reads CASSYGTSGTFYEQYF. The CDR3 DNA reads TGCGCCAGCAGCTACGGAACTAGCGGGACCTTCTACGAGCAGTACTTC.

V and J are TRBV6-4 and TRBJ2-3, with D maybe TRBD2 (5 bases). The CDR3 spans 17 residues. Germline loops: CDR1 MRHNA, CDR2 SNTAGT. Trimming removed 9 bases at V and 0 bases at J, with 22 bases between. Here the CDR3 reads CARGSVARQTSTDTQYF. The CDR3 region has the DNA TGTGCCAGGGGGTCGGTAGCGAGACAAACTAGCACAGATACGCAGTATTTT.

The genes are TRBV6-1 and TRBJ2-2; D not certain. There are 15 residues in the CDR3. Germline V gene sequence: CDR1 MNHNS, CDR2 SASEGT. The V and J ends lost 5 bases and 0 bases respectively, with 10 bases between them. The CDR3 is CASSRTASNTGELFF. In DNA, the CDR3 is TGTGCCAGCAGTAGAACGGCCTCGAACACCGGGGAGCTGTTTTTT.

The chain is built from TRBV6-1 and TRBJ2-7; D is possibly TRBD1 (6 bases). The germline gives CDR1 MNHNS, CDR2 SASEGT. Trimming removed 5 bases from V and 3 bases from J, with 20 bases in between. The CDR3 sequence is 16 residues long. CDR3 sequence reads: CASSPSSGAANYEQYF. The CDR3 nucleotides are TGTGCCAGCAGTCCTTCGTCAGGGGCGGCTAACTACGAGCAGTACTTC.

The gene calls are TRBV29-1 and TRBJ2-1; TRBD2 is a possible D gene (6 bases). The CDR3 extends over 11 amino acids. Between the trimmed V and J ends, which lost 7 bases and 8 bases, there was a span of 12 bases. The germline V gene has CDR1 SQVTM and CDR2 ANQGSEA. This CDR3 is CSGGEVHEQFF. The CDR3 bases are TGCAGCGGAGGGGAGGTCCATGAGCAGTTCTTC.

This clonotype is a singleton in its sample. The chain recombines TRBV20-1 with TRBJ1-3; TRBD1 matches at 7 bases. The V and J ends lost 2 bases and 3 bases, in that order; junction bases with no gene match: 10. CDR1 and CDR2 (germline): DFQATT, SNEGSKA (reference sequence). The CDR3 totals 16 residues. This CDR3 reads CSARNDRVCCGNTIYF. CDR3 sequence (DNA): TGCAGTGCTAGAAATGACAGGGTTTGTTGTGGAAACACCATATATTTT.

The chain is built from TRBV20-1 and TRBJ2-1; D might be TRBD2 (5 bases). There are 14 residues in the CDR3. In germline, CDR1 is DFQATT, CDR2 SNEGSKA (reference sequence). Trimming took off 6 bases at V and 4 bases at J, with 16 bases between the two ends. The CDR3 DNA reads as TGCAGTGCAAACATGGATCGGGATTACAATGAGCAGTTCTTC. Its protein is CSANMDRDYNEQFF.

Here the CDR3 DNA reads TGTGCCAGCAGCCAAGGGCGGGTCTACAATGAGCAGTTCTTC. Translating gives CASSQGRVYNEQFF. The chain links TRBV14 to TRBJ2-1, with D maybe TRBD2 (5 bases). Germline CDR1 reads SGHDN; CDR2 reads FVKESK. The V and J ends lost 1 base and 3 bases respectively, with 7 bases between them. This CDR3 comprises 14 residues.

The genes are TRBV6-4 and TRBJ2-3, with a tentative D call TRBD1 (5 bases). Germline V lookup: CDR1 MRHNA, CDR2 SNTAGT. With 3 bases removed from V and 2 bases from J, the gap between germline ends came to 27 bases. This CDR3 comprises 20 residues. For the CDR3, the DNA is TGTGCCAGCAGTGATCTGCCAGGGCCCCGTTTTAGTCCCTCCACAGATACGCAGTATTTT. Translated: CASSDLPGPRFSPSTDTQYF.

The rearrangement links TRBV5-1 to TRBJ2-1; 7 bases are a match to TRBD1. The trim removed 0 bases at V and 7 bases at J, leaving 4 bases unmatched. The length of the CDR3 is 14 residues. CDR1 SGHRS and CDR2 YFSETQ come from the germline V gene. The CDR3 DNA sequence: TGCGCCAGCAGCTTGGAGGGGGCAGTAAATGAGCAGTTCTTC. Translated, it gives CASSLEGAVNEQFF.

V gene TRBV27 combines with J gene TRBJ2-6; 8 positions agree with TRBD1. V lost 5 bases to trimming and J lost 0 bases; unmatched junction nucleotides: 9. Germline lookup yields CDR1 MNHEY and CDR2 SMNVEV (reference sequence). The CDR3 spans 18 residues. The CDR3 coding sequence is TGTGCCAGCAGTCTCACGGGACAGGTTTTCTCTGGGGCCAACGTCCTGACTTTC. Amino acids: CASSLTGQVFSGANVLTF.

This chain uses TRBV5-1 with TRBJ1-5; 7 bases line up with TRBD1. Germline assignment: CDR1 SGHRS and CDR2 YFSETQ. The CDR3 extends over 15 amino acids. Trimming at V came to 3 bases and at J to 0 bases, leaving 3 bases not matched to a gene. CDR3: CASSSGTDSNQPQHF. In DNA form, the CDR3 reads TGCGCCAGCAGCTCCGGGACAGATAGCAATCAGCCCCAGCATTTT.

V is TRBV4-1 and J is TRBJ1-4; tentative D call: TRBD1 (6 bases). Deletions cut 3 bases from V and 3 bases from J, with 11 bases between. Looked up from germline, CDR1 is MGHRA and CDR2 is YSYEKL. The CDR3 spans 15 residues. The CDR3 DNA reads TGCGCCAGCAGCCAGGGACATGCCGCTAATGAAAAACTGTTTTTT. Translated: CASSQGHAANEKLFF.

DNA of the CDR3: TGTGCCAGCCCCCCCCCGGGGGGGCTAATAGCAGATACGCAGTATTTT. Protein: CASPPPGGLIADTQYF. The chain recombines TRBV19 with TRBJ2-3, with TRBD2 matching 8 bases. The CDR3 sequence is 16 residues long. Germline CDR1 LNHDA, CDR2 SQIVND (reference sequence). Trimming took 9 bases from V and 4 from J; bases not matched to a gene: 15.

The chain is built from TRBV2 and TRBJ2-3; the match to TRBD2 covers 9 bases. Germline lookup yields CDR1 SNHLY and CDR2 FYNNEI. The CDR3 sequence is 17 residues long. With V trimmed by 2 bases and J by 2 bases, 8 bases remained unmatched. The CDR3 coding sequence is TGTGCCAGCAGTGAAACGGCTAGCGGGATCCTCACAGATACGCAGTATTTT. Protein product: CASSETASGILTDTQYF.

This clonotype was recorded once. The conserved final phenylalanine or tryptophan is absent from the CDR3, which likely points to a read error. The gene calls are TRBV13 and TRBJ2-4; D possibly uses TRBD1 or TRBD2 (5 bases each). The CDR3 spans 15 residues. Per the germline V gene, CDR1 is PRHDT and CDR2 is FYEKMQ (reference sequence). Trimming removed 0 bases at V and 9 bases at J, with 15 bases between. The CDR3: CASSLGPPGGGIQYL. CDR3 DNA sequence: TGTGCCAGCAGCTTAGGACCCCCGGGTGGGGGCATTCAGTACCTC.

The gene calls are TRBV7-7 and TRBJ2-1; the D call may be TRBD1 or TRBD2 (5 bases each). The CDR3 length is 16 residues. V gave up 5 bases and J gave up 0 bases, with 14 bases separating them. Per the germline V gene, CDR1 is SSHAT and CDR2 is FNYEAQ (reference sequence). CDR3 amino acids: CASSGGDVSSYNEQFF. The CDR3 DNA follows: TGTGCCAGCAGCGGTGGGGACGTGAGCTCCTACAATGAGCAGTTCTTC.

The V and J genes are TRBV3-1 and TRBJ2-5; D might be TRBD2 (6 bases). The CDR3 extends over 14 amino acids. V was trimmed by 4 bases and J by 1 base, leaving 10 bases between them. Per germline, CDR1 LGHDT and CDR2 YNNKEL (reference sequence). The CDR3 DNA reads as TGTGCCAGCAGCCGCCGGGACTTCCAAGAGACCCAGTACTTC. Translating gives CASSRRDFQETQYF.

The chain is built from TRBV28 and TRBJ1-1; D uncertain. Germline V gene lookup returns CDR1 MDHEN and CDR2 SYDVKM. This CDR3 is 14 amino acids long. V was pared by 3 bases and J by 3 bases, with 11 bases between. CDR3 residues: CASSFPGAYTEAFF. The CDR3 DNA is TGTGCCAGCAGTTTCCCAGGTGCGTACACTGAAGCTTTCTTT.

This rearrangement joins TRBV12-3 or TRBV12-4 to TRBJ2-7, with a tentative D call TRBD1 (5 bases). The V gene lost 3 bases and the J gene lost 3 bases, with 15 bases spanning the gap. The CDR3 length is 15 residues. As DNA, the CDR3 is TGTGCCAGCAGTTTTCAGGGATCTACCAACTACGAGCAGTACTTC. Translating gives CASSFQGSTNYEQYF.

V usage is TRBV2 and J usage is TRBJ1-2; D unresolved. Trimming stripped 2 bases from V and 9 bases from J, with 16 bases between. CDR1 and CDR2 from the germline V gene are SNHLY and FYNNEI. This CDR3 region has 14 residues. CDR3 sequence reads: CASSERLSSDRYTF. DNA of the CDR3: TGTGCCAGCAGTGAAAGGCTCTCGAGCGACCGCTACACCTTC.

The genes are TRBV10-2 and TRBJ2-7, with 10 bases matching TRBD2. The germline V gene encodes CDR1 WSHSY and CDR2 SAAADI. V trimming: 0 bases; J trimming: 5 bases; junction bases outside the gene matches: 7. The CDR3 consists of 16 residues. DNA of the CDR3: TGCGCCAGCAGTGAGTCCCCTAGCGGGAGTTACAACGAGCAGTACTTC. Protein product: CASSESPSGSYNEQYF.

The chain carries TRBV6-1 and TRBJ2-5; no clear D. The CDR3 sequence is 15 residues long. The ends were cut back, 1 base at V and 2 bases at J, with 11 bases in the middle. Germline lookup yields CDR1 MNHNS and CDR2 SASEGT. Here the CDR3 DNA reads TGTGCCAGCAGTGAAGGTGACGGACCGCAAGAGACCCAGTACTTC. Translated: CASSEGDGPQETQYF.

The chain uses TRBV15 and TRBJ2-7, with 7 bases lining up with TRBD2. Germline values: CDR1 LNHNV, CDR2 YYDKDF (reference sequence). The CDR3 totals 16 residues. V shed 4 bases and J 7 bases; nucleotides not matched to a gene: 16. The CDR3 reads CATSTIWSGDGGEQYF. As DNA, the CDR3 is TGTGCCACCAGCACAATCTGGAGCGGGGACGGCGGGGAGCAGTACTTC.

CDR3 nucleotide sequence: TGCGCCAGCAGCCCATTGCCGGGACAGGGGACTATGAACACTGAAGCTTTCTTT. Translated, it gives CASSPLPGQGTMNTEAFF. The genes are TRBV5-1 and TRBJ1-1, with 10 positions matching TRBD1. V dropped 4 bases and J dropped 0; count of bases not matched to a gene: 12. CDR1 and CDR2 (germline): SGHRS, YFSETQ. This CDR3 contains 18 residues.

The chain couples TRBV30 to TRBJ2-3; the match to TRBD2 covers 13 bases. V gave up 3 bases and J gave up 2 bases; unmatched junction bases: 5. The CDR3 is made up of 16 amino acids. In germline, CDR1 is GTSNPN, CDR2 SVGIG (reference sequence). The CDR3 bases are TGTGCCTGGAGCCAGGGACTAGCGGGGTTCACAGATACGCAGTATTTT. Protein sequence: CAWSQGLAGFTDTQYF.

This CDR3 reads CASSIEGTDSNQPQHF. CDR3 nucleotides: TGTGCCAGTAGTATCGAAGGGACAGACAGCAATCAGCCCCAGCATTTT. V gene TRBV19 combines with J gene TRBJ1-5, with 7 bases fitting TRBD1. V lost 3 bases to trimming and J lost 1 base; unmatched junction nucleotides: 6. The CDR3 totals 16 residues. Germline V lookup: CDR1 LNHDA, CDR2 SQIVND (reference sequence). Variable domain in full (rest from reference TRBV19 and TRBJ1-5): DGGITQSPKYLFRKEGQNVTLSCEQNLNHDAMYWYRQDPGQGLRLIYYSQIVNDFQKGDIAEGYSVSREKKESFPLTVTSAQKNPTAFYLCASSIEGTDSNQPQHFGDGTRLSIL.

V is TRBV27 and J is TRBJ1-2; D uncertain. Trimming took off 0 bases at V and 4 bases at J, with 12 bases between the two ends. Germline V gene sequence: CDR1 MNHEY, CDR2 SMNVEV (reference sequence). CDR3 length: 15 residues. The CDR3 region has the DNA TGTGCCAGCAGTTTATCGATCATAGGAACCTATGGCTACACCTTC. It yields the protein CASSLSIIGTYGYTF.

The chain employs TRBV30 and TRBJ2-1; no firm D call. V was pared by 0 bases and J by 0 bases, with 9 bases between. CDR1 GTSNPN and CDR2 SVGIG come from the germline V gene (reference sequence). The CDR3 is made up of 15 amino acids. The CDR3 DNA reads as TGTGCCTGGAGTGTACGACGCGTCTCCTACAATGAGCAGTTCTTC. It encodes CAWSVRRVSYNEQFF.